This T cell receptor beta chain comes out of a study of shared T cell receptors in the human thymus. Germline V gene lookup returns CDR1 SGHRS and CDR2 YFSETQ. J lost 3 bases, V lost 4 bases, and 9 bases had no gene match. This CDR3 comprises 17 residues. Measured with immunoSEQ multiplex PCR; TCRdb has only the in-frame clones, and not every one. Of approximately 760,000 clones detected, 80% to 90% appear once; the ten largest clones hold around 0.0094%. The same sample was also studied in work on human thymus T cells. That source reports: Corrective cardiac operations yielded the resected thymus tissue.

Sequenced material: thymocytes. The source is a girl less than two years old with a congenital heart defect. The chain has TRBV5-1 and TRBJ2-1; 11 bases are shared with TRBD2. In DNA, the CDR3 is TGCGCCAGCAGCCTGACTAGCGGGGTTGGTGGCTACAATGAGCAGTTCTTC. This codes for CASSLTSGVGGYNEQFF.